Below are 11 T cell receptor beta chains sequenced from a single sample in a study of technical replicates of blood from a handful of donors. The table came from immunoSEQ multiplex PCR; TCRdb's copy has only in-frame clones and leaves some out. The sample lists 60,000 to 75,000 clones, approximately 97% occurring once. The sample comprised T cells isolated from PBMCs. These receptors were obtained from a human donor in good health.

The gene calls are TRBV5-5 and TRBJ2-5; D is ambiguous. Deletions cut 0 bases from V and 1 base from J, with 7 bases between. The CDR3 has 14 amino acids. Germline V gene sequence: CDR1 SGHKS, CDR2 YYEKEE (reference sequence). This chain's CDR3 is CASSLGRPQETQYF. DNA for the CDR3: TGTGCCAGCAGCTTGGGCAGGCCCCAAGAGACCCAGTACTTC. Combining the CDR3 with reference TRBV5-5 and TRBJ2-5 gives the whole variable domain DAGVTQSPTHLIKTRGQQVTLRCSPISGHKSVSWYQQVLGQGPQFIFQYYEKEERGRGNFPDRFSARQFPNYSSELNVNALLLGDSALYLCASSLGRPQETQYFGPGTRLLVL.

The V call is TRBV14, the J call TRBJ2-1; D not resolved. This CDR3 has 12 amino acids. The germline V gene has CDR1 SGHDN and CDR2 FVKESK. Trimming stripped 4 bases from V and 14 bases from J, with 15 bases between. CDR3 in DNA: TGTGCCAGCAGCCGGGCAGGTAGGTGGGAGTTCTTC. Amino acids: CASSRAGRWEFF.

The rearrangement links TRBV4-1 to TRBJ2-1; 8 bases are shared with TRBD2. CDR1 and CDR2 (germline): MGHRA, YSYEKL. Losses at the gene ends were 3 bases for V and 4 bases for J; bases not matched to a gene: 11. The CDR3 sequence is 17 residues long. CDR3 region: CASSHLQTSEGYNEQFF. DNA of the CDR3: TGCGCCAGCAGCCATCTTCAGACTAGCGAGGGGTACAATGAGCAGTTCTTC.

The chain recombines TRBV27 with TRBJ2-7, with D possibly TRBD1 on 5 matching bases. V was shortened by 6 bases and J by 0 bases, with 12 bases between the two germline ends. CDR1 is MNHEY and CDR2 is SMNVEV in the germline V gene (reference sequence). This CDR3 has 14 amino acids. DNA for the CDR3: TGTGCCAGCAGGGGGCAGGATAGCTCCTACGAGCAGTACTTC. Amino acid sequence: CASRGQDSSYEQYF.

This chain connects TRBV6-5 to TRBJ2-5, with 10 nucleotides matching TRBD1. CDR3 length equals 14 residues. V shed 6 bases, J shed 5 bases, and the junction held 6 bases outside the gene matches. Germline V lookup: CDR1 MNHEY, CDR2 SVGAGI. The CDR3 coding sequence is TGTGCCAGCAGCCCCGACAGGGGGCGGGAGACCCAGTACTTC. The encoded protein is CASSPDRGRETQYF.

The J gene is TRBJ1-2, the V gene TRBV10-3, with a possible D match to TRBD1 (6 bases). The CDR3 totals 15 residues. Trimming stripped 2 bases from V and 3 bases from J, with 13 bases between. Looked up from germline, CDR1 is ENHRY and CDR2 is SYGVKD. CDR3 residues: CAISELQGRDYGYTF. The DNA for the CDR3 is TGTGCCATCAGTGAGCTGCAGGGGAGGGACTATGGCTACACCTTC.

This clone has just one count. The chain combines TRBV27 with TRBJ2-2; 7 nucleotides match TRBD1. The germline CDR1 and CDR2 sequences are MNHEY and SMNVEV (reference sequence). Trimming removed 2 bases from V and 0 bases from J; junction bases left unmatched: 6. The CDR3 is 17 residues long. CDR3 sequence: CASSLTHTGANTGELFF. As DNA, the CDR3 is TGTGCCAGCAGTTTAACCCACACAGGGGCGAACACCGGGGAGCTGTTTTTT.

This clone appeared once. The rearrangement uses TRBV11-2 and TRBJ2-7; 7 bases agree with TRBD2. The CDR3 runs 14 residues. CDR1 SGHAT and CDR2 FQNNGV come from the germline V gene. Germline trimming cut 3 bases from V and 4 bases from J; bases unmatched to any gene: 6. Here the CDR3 DNA reads TGTGCCAGCAGCTTGTGGGCGGGAGAGTACGAGCAGTACTTC. This gives the protein CASSLWAGEYEQYF.

The rearrangement links TRBV11-2 to TRBJ2-7, with 7 bases that match TRBD2. Germline V lookup: CDR1 SGHAT, CDR2 FQNNGV. The CDR3 loop spans 14 amino acids. V was pared by 4 bases and J by 6 bases, with 9 bases of the junction left unmatched. The CDR3 bases are TGTGCCAGCAGCTCTAGAGCGGGACCTATCGAGCAGTACTTC. This sequence encodes CASSSRAGPIEQYF.

The chain combines TRBV4-2 with TRBJ2-1; maybe TRBD2 (6 bases). V shed 0 bases and J shed 3 bases, with 15 bases lying between them. Germline CDR1 is LGHNA and CDR2 is YNFKEQ. The length of the CDR3 is 17 residues. The CDR3 is CASSQDLGGQGYNEQFF. CDR3 DNA sequence: TGTGCCAGCAGCCAAGATCTAGGAGGGCAGGGCTACAATGAGCAGTTCTTC.

V and J are TRBV10-3 and TRBJ2-1; weak D call: TRBD2 (5 bases). The CDR3 has 16 amino acids. CDR1 is ENHRY and CDR2 is SYGVKD in the germline V gene. V lost 5 bases, J lost 2 bases, and 16 bases lay in between. CDR3 nucleotide sequence: TGTGCCATCAGTCCCTACCTGGCGGGCACCTACAATGAGCAGTTCTTC. Amino acids: CAISPYLAGTYNEQFF.